A single sample gave rise to the 31 T cell receptor beta chains below, sequenced in a study of control samples from healthy donors and cancer patients. Clones were sequenced by immunoSEQ multiplex PCR, and TCRdb holds only the in-frame ones, with some missing. Of roughly 120,000 clones detected, approximately 90% appear once; the ten largest clones hold about 1.1%. Sequenced: PBMCs. Source of these receptors: a woman between 45 and 65 years old with colorectal cancer.

This clone was observed once. The gene calls are TRBV28 and TRBJ2-3; 7 bases are a match to TRBD2. The CDR3 runs to 15 residues. V trimming: 3 bases; J trimming: 2 bases; junction bases outside the gene matches: 5. CDR1 and CDR2 from the germline V gene are MDHEN and SYDVKM. The DNA for the CDR3 is TGTGCCAGCAGTTTTGGCGGGACTAACACAGATACGCAGTATTTT. Encoded protein: CASSFGGTNTDTQYF.

V is TRBV9 and J is TRBJ1-2; a weak D match, TRBD1 (5 bases). V gave up 4 bases and J gave up 3 bases, with 19 bases separating them. This CDR3 has 16 amino acids. Germline V CDR1 and CDR2: SGDLS, YYNGEE. The CDR3: CASSIRDLVGHYGYTF. The CDR3 DNA follows: TGTGCCAGCAGCATCCGGGACCTCGTCGGGCACTATGGCTACACCTTC.

V usage is TRBV7-3 and J usage is TRBJ2-1; D is unclear. CDR1 and CDR2 (germline): SGHTA, FQGTGA. The CDR3 has 13 amino acids. The V and J ends lost 0 bases and 10 bases respectively, with 10 bases between them. Here the CDR3 DNA reads TGTGCCAGCAGCTTAACGAGTCCCCAAGAGCAGTTCTTC. Translating it yields CASSLTSPQEQFF.

The V and J genes are TRBV19 and TRBJ2-1; no firm D call. The CDR3 length is 13 residues. V gave up 5 bases and J gave up 8 bases, with 13 bases separating them. Germline V gene lookup returns CDR1 LNHDA and CDR2 SQIVND (reference sequence). The CDR3 nucleotides read TGTGCCAGTAGTCAGGAAAGGCGAGATGAGCAGTTCTTC. Its translation: CASSQERRDEQFF. The whole variable domain, remainder taken from reference TRBV19 and TRBJ2-1, is DGGITQSPKYLFRKEGQNVTLSCEQNLNHDAMYWYRQDPGQGLRLIYYSQIVNDFQKGDIAEGYSVSREKKESFPLTVTSAQKNPTAFYLCASSQERRDEQFFGPGTRLTVL.

The chain employs TRBV20-1 and TRBJ1-2; TRBD1 is a possible D gene (5 bases). Trimming cost V 4 bases and J 5 bases, with 11 bases left between them. Germline assignment: CDR1 DFQATT and CDR2 SNEGSKA (reference sequence). The CDR3 is made up of 12 amino acids. CDR3 protein: CSATDRAYGYTF. CDR3 in DNA: TGCAGTGCTACTGACAGAGCTTATGGCTACACCTTC.

The chain carries TRBV2 and TRBJ2-5; no firm D call. Germline assignment: CDR1 SNHLY and CDR2 FYNNEI. The CDR3 has 13 amino acids. Between the trimmed V and J ends, which lost 4 bases and 7 bases, there was a span of 13 bases. The CDR3 nucleotides are TGTGCCAGCAGTGTGGGTGGGTATGTGACCCAGTACTTC. As protein: CASSVGGYVTQYF.

The V call is TRBV28, the J call TRBJ1-3, with D perhaps TRBD1 (6 bases). Germline V gene lookup returns CDR1 MDHEN and CDR2 SYDVKM. Trimming cost V 3 bases and J 4 bases, with 10 bases left between them. The CDR3 has 14 residues. The CDR3 here is CASSLSQGGNTIYF. For the CDR3, the DNA is TGTGCCAGCAGTTTGAGCCAGGGGGGAAACACCATATATTTT.

The chain combines TRBV28 with TRBJ2-1; D ambiguous. V was trimmed by 7 bases and J by 6 bases, leaving 13 bases between them. The germline V gene encodes CDR1 MDHEN and CDR2 SYDVKM. The CDR3 contains 13 residues. This CDR3 is CASTPTAPNEQFF. In DNA, the CDR3 is TGTGCCAGCACCCCGACGGCACCCAATGAGCAGTTCTTC.

On this clone itself: Other DNA sequences in the same sample also yield this CDR3. The rearrangement links TRBV28 to TRBJ1-1, with 8 nucleotides matching TRBD1. V shed 4 bases and J 0 bases; nucleotides not matched to a gene: 10. The CDR3 has 17 residues. The germline V gene encodes CDR1 MDHEN and CDR2 SYDVKM. The CDR3: CASSSTDRGRLNTEAFF. In DNA, the CDR3 is TGTGCCAGCAGTTCCACAGACAGGGGCCGGTTGAACACTGAAGCTTTCTTT.

This clone has only one observation. The J gene is TRBJ2-5, the V gene TRBV11-2; D not resolved. Germline assignment: CDR1 SGHAT and CDR2 FQNNGV. Trimming removed 1 base at V and 4 bases at J, with 7 bases between. There are 13 residues in the CDR3. CDR3 DNA: TGTGCCAGCAGCTTAGTGGTGTTAGAGACCCAGTACTTC. Protein sequence: CASSLVVLETQYF.

This chain connects TRBV6-1 to TRBJ1-2; unclear D gene. Germline loops: CDR1 MNHNS, CDR2 SASEGT. Trimming took 5 bases from V and 4 from J, leaving 14 bases between them. CDR3 length equals 14 residues. The DNA for the CDR3 is TGTGCCAGCAGTTCCCTGGACCACGGCTATGGCTACACCTTC. It encodes CASSSLDHGYGYTF.

V gene TRBV6-1 combines with J gene TRBJ2-5; no clear D gene. The germline CDR1 and CDR2 sequences are MNHNS and SASEGT. The CDR3 covers 14 residues. The ends were cut back, 1 base at V and 5 bases at J, with 11 bases in the middle. Written as DNA, the CDR3 is TGTGCCAGCAGTGAAGGGTGGGGTGGGGAGACCCAGTACTTC. Translated: CASSEGWGGETQYF.

V and J are TRBV2 and TRBJ2-3; the D is unclear. Trimming removed 3 bases from V and 4 bases from J, with 20 bases in between. The CDR3 is 17 amino acids. Germline assignment: CDR1 SNHLY and CDR2 FYNNEI. Here the CDR3 DNA reads TGTGCCAGCAGTGACCCCGGAGAGATGAGAATATCAGATACGCAGTATTTT. It is translated as CASSDPGEMRISDTQYF.

The chain employs TRBV18 and TRBJ2-1; 10 bases are shared with TRBD2. J lost 9 bases, V lost 3 bases, and 5 bases had no gene match. The CDR3 is 14 amino acids. Germline V gene data show CDR1 as KGHSH and CDR2 as LQKENI. The CDR3 bases are TGTGCCAGCTCACCCGGGACTAGCGTGGGTGAGCAGTTCTTC. Protein sequence: CASSPGTSVGEQFF.

This clone was counted once. The chain is built from TRBV21-1 and TRBJ1-5; the table calls TRBD1, which could not be checked here. TRBV21-1 is noted as a pseudogene. The CDR3 spans 22 residues. CDR3 DNA: TGTGCCAGCAGCAAAGATTGCGGGACAGGGGGGAAGAGGGCCCGGGACAATCAGCCCCAGCATTTT. Amino acid sequence: CASSKDCGTGGKRARDNQPQHF.

The chain uses TRBV3-1 (or the pseudogene TRBV3-2) and TRBJ1-1; D might be TRBD1 (5 bases). The germline V and J ends were trimmed by 5 bases and 5 bases, with 18 bases remaining between them. CDR3 length equals 15 residues. CDR1 and CDR2 (germline): LGHDT, YNNKEL (reference sequence). CDR3 sequence: CASSSPRAGRTEAFF. CDR3 nucleotides: TGTGCCAGCAGCTCCCCAAGGGCAGGGAGGACTGAAGCTTTCTTT.

The rearrangement joins TRBV5-4 to TRBJ1-2; possible D gene TRBD1, 5 bases. The germline V gene encodes CDR1 SGHNT and CDR2 YYREEE (reference sequence). Trimming shortened V by 7 bases and J by 0 bases, and 13 bases separated the two germline ends. The CDR3 runs to 14 residues. The CDR3 DNA reads as TGTGCCAGCGGAGACAGCGTAGCTAACTATGGCTACACCTTC. Translating it yields CASGDSVANYGYTF.

In its sample, this clone was seen once. This CDR3 is also generated by other DNA sequences in the sample. This chain uses TRBV12-3 or TRBV12-4 with TRBJ2-5; D gene unclear. The CDR3 is made up of 11 amino acids. The V gene lost 2 bases and the J gene lost 5 bases, with 3 bases spanning the gap. CDR3 sequence reads: CASSLRETQYF. As DNA, the CDR3 is TGTGCCAGCAGTTTACGGGAGACCCAGTACTTC.

The chain combines TRBV9 with TRBJ2-3; TRBD2 might be the D (5 bases). This CDR3 contains 15 residues. Looked up from germline, CDR1 is SGDLS and CDR2 is YYNGEE. V shed 6 bases and J shed 1 base, with 15 bases lying between them. CDR3 loop: CASNHPGDRTDTQYF. The CDR3, as DNA: TGTGCCAGCAACCACCCCGGGGATCGCACAGATACGCAGTATTTT.

This clone was observed a single time. This chain links TRBV29-1 with TRBJ1-2, with a weak D call TRBD1 (5 bases). The V end lost 7 bases, the J end lost 4 bases, and 13 bases lay between the germline ends. Germline V lookup: CDR1 SQVTM, CDR2 ANQGSEA. The CDR3 has 12 amino acids. The CDR3 here is CSAIRESYGYTF. The CDR3 DNA reads as TGCAGCGCCATCAGGGAGTCCTATGGCTACACCTTC.

CDR3 in DNA: TGTGCCAGCAGTGAAGCGCGAGGCGGGAGGGCATGGGGCGAGCAGTACTTC. Translating it yields CASSEARGGRAWGEQYF. This rearrangement joins TRBV6-1 to TRBJ2-7, with TRBD2 identical over 9 bases. CDR1 MNHNS and CDR2 SASEGT come from the germline V gene. The CDR3 consists of 17 residues. After removal of 0 bases from V and 6 bases from J, the junction contained 12 bases not matched to a gene.

The chain carries TRBV9 and TRBJ1-2, with a weak D call TRBD1 (5 bases). CDR3 length: 16 amino acids. Trimming took off 0 bases at V and 2 bases at J, with 14 bases between the two ends. The germline V gene encodes CDR1 SGDLS and CDR2 YYNGEE. CDR3 sequence (DNA): TGTGCCAGCAGCGTAGGATCGGGACTGACGAACTATGGCTACACCTTC. Amino acids: CASSVGSGLTNYGYTF.

The chain recombines TRBV30 with TRBJ1-6; the match to TRBD1 covers 8 bases. CDR1 and CDR2 (germline): GTSNPN, SVGIG (reference sequence). With 0 bases clipped from V and 5 bases from J, the junction kept 6 bases outside the gene matches. This CDR3 has 16 amino acids. The CDR3 sequence: CAWSVQGVANNSPLHF. Here the CDR3 DNA reads TGTGCCTGGAGTGTACAGGGGGTAGCTAATAATTCACCCCTCCACTTT.

This rearrangement joins TRBV5-1 to TRBJ2-2; 9 bases line up with TRBD2. The ends lost 0 bases at V and 5 bases at J; junction bases unmatched: 5. This CDR3 is built from 16 residues. CDR1 and CDR2 from the germline V gene are SGHRS and YFSETQ. The CDR3 coding sequence is TGCGCCAGCAGCTTGGGGTTAGCGGGAGATACCGGGGAGCTGTTTTTT. This gives the protein CASSLGLAGDTGELFF.

The chain employs TRBV18 and TRBJ2-3; unclear D gene. The CDR3 sequence is 16 residues long. The germline V gene has CDR1 KGHSH and CDR2 LQKENI. V was clipped by 4 bases and J by 1 base, with 15 bases between them. The CDR3 DNA reads TGTGCCAGCTCACGTTCTGGCAACGAACGCACAGATACGCAGTATTTT. This translates into CASSRSGNERTDTQYF. Combining the CDR3 with reference TRBV18 and TRBJ2-3 gives the whole variable domain NAGVMQNPRHLVRRRGQEARLRCSPMKGHSHVYWYRQLPEEGLKFMVYLQKENIIDESGMPKERFSAEFPKEGPSILRIQQVVRGDSAAYFCASSRSGNERTDTQYFGPGTRLTVL.

The V call is TRBV11-2, the J call TRBJ2-7; TRBD2 matches 10 bases. V lost 6 bases and J lost 0; bases outside the gene matches: 8. In germline, CDR1 is SGHAT, CDR2 FQNNGV. This CDR3 comprises 16 residues. The CDR3 sequence is CASRDISGGDSYEQYF. The CDR3 DNA reads as TGTGCCAGCAGAGACATAAGCGGGGGGGACTCCTACGAGCAGTACTTC.

V and J are TRBV24-1 and TRBJ2-5; the match to TRBD2 covers 8 bases. The length of the CDR3 is 19 residues. Germline values: CDR1 KGHDR, CDR2 SFDVKD. V shed 5 bases and J 8 bases; nucleotides not matched to a gene: 24. The CDR3 DNA is TGTGCCACCAGTGGCGGGGGGCACGACGATCCTACATGGAAGAGAACCCAGTACTTC. Amino acids: CATSGGGHDDPTWKRTQYF.

The chain is built from TRBV5-1 and TRBJ1-4; 9 nucleotides match TRBD1. V gave up 0 bases and J gave up 7 bases; unmatched junction bases: 4. Germline-derived CDR1 and CDR2 are SGHRS and YFSETQ. The CDR3 runs 15 residues. The chain's CDR3 is CASSLAPGQGEKLFF. CDR3 DNA sequence: TGCGCCAGCAGCTTGGCCCCGGGACAGGGTGAAAAACTGTTTTTT.

The chain combines TRBV15 with TRBJ1-3; D gene ambiguous. The V gene lost 0 bases and the J gene lost 0 bases, with 6 bases spanning the gap. Germline V CDR1 and CDR2: LNHNV, YYDKDF (reference sequence). The CDR3 contains 15 residues. This chain's CDR3 is CATSRDLDSGNTIYF. The DNA of the CDR3 is TGTGCCACCAGCAGAGATCTTGACTCTGGAAACACCATATATTTT.

CDR3 DNA: TGCGCCAGCAGCTTAAGAGACAGGGGGAACGATGAGCAGTTCTTC. Protein: CASSLRDRGNDEQFF. This chain uses TRBV5-1 with TRBJ2-1; TRBD1 matches 9 bases. In germline, CDR1 is SGHRS, CDR2 YFSETQ. This CDR3 contains 15 residues. With V trimmed by 2 bases and J by 8 bases, 8 bases remained unmatched.

V usage is TRBV7-3 and J usage is TRBJ1-1, with 7 nucleotides matching TRBD1. The germline V gene has CDR1 SGHTA and CDR2 FQGTGA. The V gene end was trimmed by 3 bases and the J gene end by 1 base; junction bases not matched to a gene: 2. This CDR3 region has 14 residues. The CDR3 DNA is TGTGCCAGCAGCTTGGGACAGTCGAACACTGAAGCTTTCTTT. This sequence encodes CASSLGQSNTEAFF. Full variable domain (rest looked up from reference TRBV7-3 and TRBJ1-1): GAGVSQTPSNKVTEKGKYVELRCDPISGHTALYWYRQSLGQGPEFLIYFQGTGAADDSGLPNDRFFAVRPEGSVSTLKIQRTERGDSAVYLCASSLGQSNTEAFFGQGTRLTVV.